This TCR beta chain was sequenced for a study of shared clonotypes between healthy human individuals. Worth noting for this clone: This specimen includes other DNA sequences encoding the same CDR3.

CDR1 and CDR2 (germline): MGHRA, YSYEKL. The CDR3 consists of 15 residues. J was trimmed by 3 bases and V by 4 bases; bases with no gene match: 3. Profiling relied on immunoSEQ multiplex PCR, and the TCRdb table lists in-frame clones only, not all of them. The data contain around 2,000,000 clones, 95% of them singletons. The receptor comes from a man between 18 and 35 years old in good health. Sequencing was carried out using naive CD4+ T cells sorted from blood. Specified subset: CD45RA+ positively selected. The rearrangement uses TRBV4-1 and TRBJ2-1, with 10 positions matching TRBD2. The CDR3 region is CASSRTSGDYNEQFF. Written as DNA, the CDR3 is TGCGCCAGCAGCCGAACTAGCGGGGACTACAATGAGCAGTTCTTC.